This paragraph covers one T cell receptor beta chain sequence. Per the study methods: Reference gene primers were amplified, and this amplification served to estimate nucleated cell counts. Assay used: immunoSEQ multiplex PCR; TCRdb lists only in-frame clones, some missing. The V and J calls and the clone size are those of that table, but D and trimming were determined from the DNA. The sample yields under 85,000 clones, 90% seen once. These data come from a study of blood T cell repertoires in COVID-19. The wider study: Samples taken during acute and convalescent COVID-19 were collected in the United States, Italy and Spain. Sources were T cells, B-cell-depleted T cells, or PBMCs; the material itself was cDNA or gDNA.

This CDR3 has 15 residues. In germline, CDR1 is LNHDA, CDR2 SQIVND (reference sequence). V lost 1 base and J lost 3, with 10 bases in between. This TCR derives from a man aged 50-59 years with acute or convalescent COVID-19. The V call is TRBV19, the J call TRBJ1-5; D remains unclear. Material: peripheral blood. In nucleotides, the CDR3 is TGTGCCAGTAGTATAGCCGCACGGTACAATCAGCCCCAGCATTTT. It encodes CASSIAARYNQPQHF.